The 25 T cell receptor beta chains reported below all come from one sample, sequenced in a study of technical replicates of blood from a few donors. The assay was immunoSEQ multiplex PCR, and TCRdb's table has in-frame clones only and misses some. In the table there are about 97,000 clones, about 94% of which are singletons. The sequenced sample consisted of T cells isolated from PBMCs. Receptors were obtained from a human donor in good health.

This sequence joins TRBV5-8 and TRBJ2-1, with TRBD2 as a possible D gene (6 bases). Deletions cut 0 bases from V and 1 base from J, with 8 bases between. The CDR3 spans 15 residues. The germline CDR1 and CDR2 sequences are SGHTS and YDEGEE. As DNA, the CDR3 is TGTGCCAGCAGCTTGGGGGGGAGGTCCTACAATGAGCAGTTCTTC. It encodes CASSLGGRSYNEQFF.

The rearrangement links TRBV5-1 to TRBJ1-2; D uncertain. The CDR3 is 14 amino acids. Germline loops: CDR1 SGHRS, CDR2 YFSETQ. V lost 5 bases, J lost 0 bases, and 11 bases lay in between. In nucleotides, the CDR3 is TGCGCCAGCAGTTCCGGGATCGCTAACTATGGCTACACCTTC. Its protein product is CASSSGIANYGYTF.

This chain connects TRBV28 to TRBJ2-3; D gene ambiguous. The V and J ends lost 3 bases and 1 base respectively, with 5 bases between them. Per the germline V gene, CDR1 is MDHEN and CDR2 is SYDVKM. The CDR3 sequence is 13 residues long. In DNA form, the CDR3 reads TGTGCCAGCAGTTTTATTGGCACAGATACGCAGTATTTT. It encodes CASSFIGTDTQYF.

The chain carries TRBV28 and TRBJ1-5, with TRBD1 as a possible D gene (5 bases). CDR1 and CDR2 (germline): MDHEN, SYDVKM. Trimming shortened V by 6 bases and J by 5 bases, and 11 bases separated the two germline ends. The CDR3 has 13 residues. CDR3 nucleotide sequence: TGTGCCAGCAGCAGACAGCCCCATCAGCCCCAGCATTTT. Protein sequence: CASSRQPHQPQHF.

CDR3 in amino acids: CAWTPGYTGYEQYF. The CDR3 region has the DNA TGTGCCTGGACCCCCGGGTATACAGGCTACGAGCAGTACTTC. This rearrangement joins TRBV30 to TRBJ2-7; D perhaps matches TRBD1 (5 bases). Trimming left V 4 bases short and J 3 bases short, with 16 bases between. Germline V CDR1 and CDR2: GTSNPN, SVGIG (reference sequence). The CDR3 loop spans 14 amino acids.

DNA for the CDR3: TGTGCCAGCAGAGACGGGACAGGTTCTCCAGAGACCCAGTACTTC. Translation: CASRDGTGSPETQYF. The gene calls are TRBV2 and TRBJ2-5, with 8 bases fitting TRBD1. Trimming cost V 6 bases and J 4 bases; bases outside gene matches: 10. Looked up from germline, CDR1 is SNHLY and CDR2 is FYNNEI. The CDR3 is 15 residues long.

The V and J genes are TRBV9 and TRBJ1-5; 7 bases fit TRBD1. CDR3 size: 14 residues. J gave up 2 bases and V 4 bases, and 3 bases lay outside the gene matches. Germline values: CDR1 SGDLS, CDR2 YYNGEE. This CDR3 reads CASSPGQGNQPQHF. CDR3 bases: TGTGCCAGCAGCCCCGGACAGGGCAATCAGCCCCAGCATTTT.

The rearrangement links TRBV7-9 to TRBJ2-1, with a possible D match to TRBD2 (5 bases). There are 15 residues in the CDR3. Germline lookup yields CDR1 SEHNR and CDR2 FQNEAQ (reference sequence). Deletions cut 0 bases from V and 8 bases from J, with 14 bases between. CDR3 DNA: TGTGCCAGCAGCTTAGCGATGGGAGTCAGCGATGAGCAGTTCTTC. Translated, it gives CASSLAMGVSDEQFF.

The gene calls are TRBV13 and TRBJ2-3; no clear D gene. This CDR3 region has 15 residues. Looked up from germline, CDR1 is PRHDT and CDR2 is FYEKMQ (reference sequence). Trimming pared 2 bases from V and 0 bases from J, leaving 9 bases between. The CDR3 DNA reads as TGTGCCAGCAGCTTACGCACGGGTAGCACAGATACGCAGTATTTT. It specifies CASSLRTGSTDTQYF. Full variable domain (outside the CDR3, taken from reference TRBV13 and TRBJ2-3): AAGVIQSPRHLIKEKRETATLKCYPIPRHDTVYWYQQGPGQDPQFLISFYEKMQSDKGSIPDRFSAQQFSDYHSELNMSSLELGDSALYFCASSLRTGSTDTQYFGPGTRLTVL.

The J gene is TRBJ1-1, the V gene TRBV27, with 8 bases lining up with TRBD1. This CDR3 spans 15 amino acids. The V segment lost 3 bases and the J segment 1 base; nucleotides outside the gene matches: 4. Germline V gene lookup returns CDR1 MNHEY and CDR2 SMNVEV (reference sequence). The DNA of the CDR3 is TGTGCCAGCAGTTTTACAGGGGGTGGGAACACTGAAGCTTTCTTT. It is translated as CASSFTGGGNTEAFF.

The V call is TRBV28, the J call TRBJ1-1, with D maybe TRBD1 (6 bases). This CDR3 comprises 15 residues. Germline V CDR1 and CDR2: MDHEN, SYDVKM. Trimming shortened V by 10 bases and J by 1 base, and 19 bases separated the two germline ends. As DNA, the CDR3 is TGTGCCACCCTCGGATCGGGGGGACAGAACACTGAAGCTTTCTTT. Its translation is CATLGSGGQNTEAFF.

The V and J genes are TRBV29-1 and TRBJ2-2; the match to TRBD2 covers 7 bases. V lost 2 bases to trimming and J lost 3 bases; unmatched junction nucleotides: 6. The V gene's germline CDR1 is SQVTM and CDR2 ANQGSEA. The CDR3 has 15 amino acids. The CDR3 reads CSVELLAGYTGELFF. DNA of the CDR3: TGCAGCGTTGAACTATTAGCGGGTTACACCGGGGAGCTGTTTTTT.

For this clone: At one end the junction does not follow the germline gene, possibly because of a read error. J is TRBJ2-5 and V is TRBV2, with D possibly being TRBD1 (6 bases). The CDR3 runs to 11 residues. CDR1 SNHLY and CDR2 FYNNEI come from the germline V gene. CDR3 amino acids: CAFRGGETQYF. For the CDR3, the DNA is TGCGCGTTTAGAGGGGGAGAGACCCAGTACTTC. Based on the CDR3 plus reference TRBV2 and TRBJ2-5, the full variable domain is EPEVTQTPSHQVTQMGQEVILRCVPISNHLYFYWYRQILGQKVEFLVSFYNNEISEKSEIFDDQFSVERPDGSNFTLKIRSTKLEDSAMYFCAFRGGETQYFGPGTRLLVL.

The DNA for the CDR3 is TGTGCCAGTAGTACGAGGACTAATTCCTACGAGCAGTACTTC. This encodes CASSTRTNSYEQYF. V is TRBV19 and J is TRBJ2-7, with D possibly matching TRBD2 (6 bases). The CDR3 runs 14 residues. Trimming shortened V by 4 bases and J by 1 base, and 11 bases separated the two germline ends. Looked up from germline, CDR1 is LNHDA and CDR2 is SQIVND (reference sequence).

The chain combines TRBV4-1 with TRBJ2-1; D remains unclear. CDR3 length equals 16 residues. Germline CDR1 is MGHRA and CDR2 is YSYEKL. The V end was cut by 0 bases, the J end by 0 bases, with 9 bases between. CDR3 sequence reads: CASSQEVLSSYNEQFF. The CDR3 bases are TGCGCCAGCAGCCAAGAAGTACTGAGCTCCTACAATGAGCAGTTCTTC.

The chain is built from TRBV19 and TRBJ2-1; 13 nucleotides line up with TRBD2. V gave up 5 bases and J gave up 8 bases; unmatched junction bases: 12. This CDR3 has 17 amino acids. Germline CDR1 and CDR2: LNHDA and SQIVND (reference sequence). The CDR3, as DNA: TGTGCCAGTAGTCCAAACGGACTAGCGGGAGTATTCGATGAGCAGTTCTTC. It translates to CASSPNGLAGVFDEQFF.

The chain joins TRBV9 to TRBJ2-3; possible D gene TRBD2, 5 bases. Germline V gene lookup returns CDR1 SGDLS and CDR2 YYNGEE. CDR3 length: 14 residues. V was shortened by 1 base and J by 4 bases, with 10 bases between the two germline ends. In DNA, the CDR3 is TGTGCCAGCAGCGTAAGGACTTTATCAGATACGCAGTATTTT. It translates to CASSVRTLSDTQYF.

V is TRBV18 and J is TRBJ1-2, with D possibly matching TRBD1 (6 bases). Germline V gene lookup returns CDR1 KGHSH and CDR2 LQKENI. The CDR3 sequence is 12 residues long. V dropped 6 bases and J dropped 7 bases, with 12 bases sitting between them. Written as DNA, the CDR3 is TGTGCCAGCTCGAATCAGGGGCCTGGCTACACCTTC. It codes for CASSNQGPGYTF.

V usage is TRBV5-1 and J usage is TRBJ2-2; D is unclear. The germline V and J ends were trimmed by 0 bases and 2 bases, with 8 bases remaining between them. Germline CDR1 reads SGHRS; CDR2 reads YFSETQ. CDR3 length: 15 amino acids. The CDR3 spells CASSLALVNTGELFF. Written as DNA, the CDR3 is TGCGCCAGCAGCTTGGCGCTAGTTAACACCGGGGAGCTGTTTTTT.

The gene calls are TRBV6-5 and TRBJ2-3; 9 nucleotides line up with TRBD2. This CDR3 spans 16 amino acids. V lost 0 bases and J lost 2; bases outside the gene matches: 3. Germline CDR1 is MNHEY and CDR2 is SVGAGI. Here the CDR3 reads CASSYSASGVTDTQYF. CDR3 in DNA: TGTGCCAGCAGTTACTCTGCTAGCGGGGTCACAGATACGCAGTATTTT.

This clone occurred once. The rearrangement uses TRBV30 and TRBJ1-2; D gene uncertain. The CDR3 loop spans 13 amino acids. V shed 2 bases and J shed 3 bases, with 10 bases lying between them. Germline loops: CDR1 GTSNPN, CDR2 SVGIG (reference sequence). CDR3: CAWSSAGYYGYTF. In DNA form, the CDR3 reads TGTGCCTGGAGTTCGGCGGGATACTATGGCTACACCTTC. The complete variable domain, with remaining parts taken from reference TRBV30 and TRBJ1-2, reads SQTIHQWPATLVQPVGSPLSLECTVEGTSNPNLYWYRQAAGRGLQLLFYSVGIGQISSEVPQNLSASRPQDRQFILSSKKLLLSDSGFYLCAWSSAGYYGYTFGSGTRLTVV.

This chain joins TRBV28 and TRBJ2-7; 8 positions agree with TRBD2. The CDR3 totals 18 residues. In germline, CDR1 is MDHEN, CDR2 SYDVKM. Unmatched junction bases numbered 21, after V lost 4 bases and J lost 7 bases. CDR3 nucleotide sequence: TGTGCCAGCAGTTCTCTAAGATTAGCGGGAACTTTCCAGCAGGAGCAGTACTTC. It yields the protein CASSSLRLAGTFQQEQYF.

The chain links TRBV20-1 to TRBJ1-4; the match to TRBD1 covers 7 bases. The germline V gene has CDR1 DFQATT and CDR2 SNEGSKA (reference sequence). This CDR3 contains 10 residues. With V trimmed by 3 bases and J by 14 bases, 3 bases remained unmatched. The CDR3 DNA reads TGCAGTGCTAGCAGACAGGGTCTGTTTTTT. Amino acids: CSASRQGLFF.

The rearrangement uses TRBV5-6 and TRBJ2-1; 9 bases align to TRBD2. The germline V gene encodes CDR1 SGHDT and CDR2 YYEEEE. Germline trimming cut 2 bases from V and 5 bases from J; bases unmatched to any gene: 5. The CDR3 has 15 amino acids. The CDR3 sequence is CASSFSGSIHNEQFF. CDR3 DNA sequence: TGTGCCAGCAGCTTTAGCGGGAGTATCCACAATGAGCAGTTCTTC.

V usage is TRBV6-6 and J usage is TRBJ1-4; D not resolved. The CDR3 extends over 15 amino acids. Germline values: CDR1 MNHNY, CDR2 SVGAGI (reference sequence). Trimming took 6 bases from V and 5 from J, leaving 16 bases between them. The CDR3 here is CASSPFGGGNEKLFF. The CDR3 coding sequence is TGTGCCAGCAGCCCCTTTGGTGGAGGGAATGAAAAACTGTTTTTT.